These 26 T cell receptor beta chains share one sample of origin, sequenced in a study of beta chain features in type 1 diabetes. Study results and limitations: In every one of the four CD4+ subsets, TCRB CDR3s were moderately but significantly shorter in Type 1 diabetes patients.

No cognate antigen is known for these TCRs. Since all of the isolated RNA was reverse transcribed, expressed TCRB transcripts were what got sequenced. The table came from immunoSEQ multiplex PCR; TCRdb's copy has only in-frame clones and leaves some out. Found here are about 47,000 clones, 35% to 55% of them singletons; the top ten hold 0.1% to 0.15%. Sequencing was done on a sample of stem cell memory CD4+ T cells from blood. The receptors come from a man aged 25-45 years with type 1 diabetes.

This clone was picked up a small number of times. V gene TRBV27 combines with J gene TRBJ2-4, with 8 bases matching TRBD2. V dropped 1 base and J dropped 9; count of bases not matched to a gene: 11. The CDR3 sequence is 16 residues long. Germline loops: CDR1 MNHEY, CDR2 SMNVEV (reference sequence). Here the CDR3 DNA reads TGTGCCAGCAGTTTATTCTTGGGAGGAGCGGGGGCCATTCAGTACTTC. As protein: CASSLFLGGAGAIQYF.

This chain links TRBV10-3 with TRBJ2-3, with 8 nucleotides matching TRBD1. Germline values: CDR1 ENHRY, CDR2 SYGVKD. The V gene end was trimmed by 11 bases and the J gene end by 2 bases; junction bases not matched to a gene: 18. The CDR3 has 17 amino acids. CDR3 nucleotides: TGTGCCGCCTCGGACAGGGATAGTCCAAGGACCACAGATACGCAGTATTTT. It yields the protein CAASDRDSPRTTDTQYF.

CDR3 DNA sequence: TGTGCCAGCAGTTACGAGGCAGACAATCAGCCCCAGCATTTT. It encodes CASSYEADNQPQHF. The J gene is TRBJ1-5, the V gene TRBV6-6; D uncertain. The ends were cut back, 2 bases at V and 3 bases at J, with 8 bases in the middle. This CDR3 spans 14 amino acids. Germline V gene sequence: CDR1 MNHNY, CDR2 SVGAGI (reference sequence).

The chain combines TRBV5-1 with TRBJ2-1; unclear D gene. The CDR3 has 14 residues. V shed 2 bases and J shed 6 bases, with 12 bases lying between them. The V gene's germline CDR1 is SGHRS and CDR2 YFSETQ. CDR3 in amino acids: CASSFWALRNEQFF. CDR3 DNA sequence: TGCGCCAGCAGCTTTTGGGCCCTCCGCAATGAGCAGTTCTTC.

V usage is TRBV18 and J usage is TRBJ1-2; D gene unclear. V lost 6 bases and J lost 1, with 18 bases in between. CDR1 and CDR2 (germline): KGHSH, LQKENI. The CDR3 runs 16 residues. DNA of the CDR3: TGTGCCAGCTCTCCCGGGGTTACTCCCCTTAACTATGGCTACACCTTC. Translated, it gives CASSPGVTPLNYGYTF.

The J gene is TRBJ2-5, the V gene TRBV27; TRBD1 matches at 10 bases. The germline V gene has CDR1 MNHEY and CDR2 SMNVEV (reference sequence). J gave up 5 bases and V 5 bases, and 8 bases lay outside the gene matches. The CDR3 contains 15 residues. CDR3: CASSPDRGRSETQYF. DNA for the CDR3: TGTGCCAGCAGTCCCGACAGGGGGCGATCGGAGACCCAGTACTTC.

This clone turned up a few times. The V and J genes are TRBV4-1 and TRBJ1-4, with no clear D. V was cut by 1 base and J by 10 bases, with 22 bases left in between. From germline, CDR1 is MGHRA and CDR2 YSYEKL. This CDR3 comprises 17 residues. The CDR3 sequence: CASSQGLYMADAGKLFF. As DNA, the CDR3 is TGCGCCAGCAGCCAAGGTCTCTATATGGCAGACGCGGGAAAACTGTTTTTT.

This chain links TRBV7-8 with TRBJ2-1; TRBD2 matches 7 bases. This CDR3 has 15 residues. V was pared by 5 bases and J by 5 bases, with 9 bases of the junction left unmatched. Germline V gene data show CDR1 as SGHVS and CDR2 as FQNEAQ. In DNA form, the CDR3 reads TGTGCCAGCAGCCCAACAGCGGGAAGGAACAATGAGCAGTTCTTC. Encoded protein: CASSPTAGRNNEQFF.

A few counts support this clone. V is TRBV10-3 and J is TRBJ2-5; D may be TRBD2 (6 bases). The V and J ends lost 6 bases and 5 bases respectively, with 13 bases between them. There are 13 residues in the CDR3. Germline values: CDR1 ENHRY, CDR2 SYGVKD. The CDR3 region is CAIRGLSGETQYF. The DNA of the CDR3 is TGTGCCATCAGGGGACTCAGCGGCGAGACCCAGTACTTC.

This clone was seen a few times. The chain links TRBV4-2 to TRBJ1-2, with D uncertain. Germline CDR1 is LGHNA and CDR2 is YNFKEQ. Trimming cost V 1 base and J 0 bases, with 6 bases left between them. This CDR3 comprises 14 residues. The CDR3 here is CASSQVLANYGYTF. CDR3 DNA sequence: TGTGCCAGCAGCCAAGTCTTAGCTAACTATGGCTACACCTTC.

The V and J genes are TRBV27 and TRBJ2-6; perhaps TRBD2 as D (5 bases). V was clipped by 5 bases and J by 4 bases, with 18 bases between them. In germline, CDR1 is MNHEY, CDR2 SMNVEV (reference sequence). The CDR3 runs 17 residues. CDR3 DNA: TGTGCCAGCAGTCTCGGGGTCCTCCGAGGAGGGGCCAACGTCCTGACTTTC. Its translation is CASSLGVLRGGANVLTF.

The CDR3 region is CASSPTGGAGVREQYF. The CDR3, as DNA: TGTGCCAGCAGTCCGACAGGGGGGGCGGGAGTGAGGGAGCAGTACTTC. The chain is built from TRBV27 and TRBJ2-7, with 9 bases identical to TRBD1. V shed 5 bases and J 7 bases; nucleotides not matched to a gene: 15. The CDR3 contains 16 residues. The germline V gene encodes CDR1 MNHEY and CDR2 SMNVEV (reference sequence).

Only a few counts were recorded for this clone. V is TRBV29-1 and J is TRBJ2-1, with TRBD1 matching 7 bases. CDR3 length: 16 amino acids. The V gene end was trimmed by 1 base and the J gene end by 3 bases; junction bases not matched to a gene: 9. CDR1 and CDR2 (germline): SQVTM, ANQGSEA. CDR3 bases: TGCAGCGTTGAAGGGTACAAGGGGGCGAACTACAATGAGCAGTTCTTC. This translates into CSVEGYKGANYNEQFF.

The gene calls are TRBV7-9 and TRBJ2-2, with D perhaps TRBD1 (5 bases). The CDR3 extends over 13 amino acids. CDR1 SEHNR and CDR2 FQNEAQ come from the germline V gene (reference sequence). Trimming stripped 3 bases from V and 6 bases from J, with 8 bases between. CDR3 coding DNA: TGTGCCAGCAGCTTCCAGGGTCCCGGGGAGCTGTTTTTT. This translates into CASSFQGPGELFF.

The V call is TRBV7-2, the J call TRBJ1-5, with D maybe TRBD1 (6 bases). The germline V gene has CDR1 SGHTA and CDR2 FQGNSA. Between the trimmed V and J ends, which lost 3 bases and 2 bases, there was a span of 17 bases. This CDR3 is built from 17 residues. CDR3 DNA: TGTGCCAGCAGCTTTAGAGGCCACAGGGATGGCAATCAGCCCCAGCATTTT. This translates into CASSFRGHRDGNQPQHF.

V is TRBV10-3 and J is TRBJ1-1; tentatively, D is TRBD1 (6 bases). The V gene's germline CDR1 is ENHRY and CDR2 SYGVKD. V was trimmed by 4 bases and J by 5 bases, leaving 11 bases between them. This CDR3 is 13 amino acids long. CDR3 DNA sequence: TGTGCCATCAGTGGGGGGCGAGGGACTGAAGCTTTCTTT. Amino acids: CAISGGRGTEAFF.

Here the CDR3 reads CASSLSRTSGRRSNEQFF. CDR3 DNA: TGTGCCAGCAGCCTCTCCCGGACTAGCGGGAGGAGATCCAATGAGCAGTTCTTC. The chain recombines TRBV7-9 with TRBJ2-1, with 14 bases fitting TRBD2. CDR3 size: 18 residues. The junction had 12 bases not matched to a gene; V was cut back by 5 bases and J by 6 bases. Looked up from germline, CDR1 is SEHNR and CDR2 is FQNEAQ (reference sequence).

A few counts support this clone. The CDR3 DNA reads as TGTGCCAGCAGCCCCCGATACGGGACAGGGGTCGGGGAGCAGTTCTTC. Its translation is CASSPRYGTGVGEQFF. V is TRBV13 and J is TRBJ2-1, with 10 bases fitting TRBD1. J gave up 10 bases and V 5 bases, and 14 bases lay outside the gene matches. Germline V lookup: CDR1 PRHDT, CDR2 FYEKMQ (reference sequence). This CDR3 is built from 16 residues.

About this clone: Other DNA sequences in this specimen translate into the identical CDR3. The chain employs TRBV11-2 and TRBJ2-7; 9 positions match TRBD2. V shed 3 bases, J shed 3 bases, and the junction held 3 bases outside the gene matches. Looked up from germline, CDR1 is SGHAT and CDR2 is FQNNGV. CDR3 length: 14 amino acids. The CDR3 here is CASSLTSGSYEQYF. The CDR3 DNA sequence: TGTGCCAGCAGCTTGACTAGCGGAAGCTACGAGCAGTACTTC.

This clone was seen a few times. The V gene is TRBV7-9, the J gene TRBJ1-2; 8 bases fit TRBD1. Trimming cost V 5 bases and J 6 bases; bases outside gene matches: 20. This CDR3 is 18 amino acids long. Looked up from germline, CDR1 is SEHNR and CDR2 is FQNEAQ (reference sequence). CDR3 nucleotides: TGTGCCAGCAGCCCACATAGGATGACAGGGGCAAGGGAGAATGGCTACACCTTC. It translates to CASSPHRMTGARENGYTF.

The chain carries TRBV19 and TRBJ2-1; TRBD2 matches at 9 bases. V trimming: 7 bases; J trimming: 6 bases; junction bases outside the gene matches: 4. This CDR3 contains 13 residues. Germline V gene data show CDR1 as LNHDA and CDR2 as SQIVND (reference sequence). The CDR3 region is CASMSGRRNEQFF. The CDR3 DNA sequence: TGTGCCAGTATGAGCGGGAGGCGCAATGAGCAGTTCTTC.

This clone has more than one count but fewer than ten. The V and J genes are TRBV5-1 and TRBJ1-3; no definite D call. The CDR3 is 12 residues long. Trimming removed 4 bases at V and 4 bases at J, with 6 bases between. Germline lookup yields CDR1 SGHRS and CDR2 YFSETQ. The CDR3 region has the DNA TGCGCCAGCAGCGTCGGGGGAAACACCATATATTTT. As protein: CASSVGGNTIYF.

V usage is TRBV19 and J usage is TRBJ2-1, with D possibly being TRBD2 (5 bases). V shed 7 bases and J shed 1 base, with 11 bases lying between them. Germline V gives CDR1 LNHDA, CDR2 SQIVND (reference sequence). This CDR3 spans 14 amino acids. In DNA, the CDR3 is TGTGCCAGTACTAGCCTTTCGTCCTACAATGAGCAGTTCTTC. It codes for CASTSLSSYNEQFF.

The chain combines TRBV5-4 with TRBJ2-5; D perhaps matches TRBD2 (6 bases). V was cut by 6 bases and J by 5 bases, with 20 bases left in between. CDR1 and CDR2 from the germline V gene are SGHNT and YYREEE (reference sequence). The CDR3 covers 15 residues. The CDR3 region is CASIPRGGGGETQYF. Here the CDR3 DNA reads TGTGCCAGCATCCCTCGGGGAGGAGGTGGGGAGACCCAGTACTTC. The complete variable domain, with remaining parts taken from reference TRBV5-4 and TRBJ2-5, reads ETGVTQSPTHLIKTRGQQVTLRCSSQSGHNTVSWYQQALGQGPQFIFQYYREEENGRGNFPPRFSGLQFPNYSSELNVNALELDDSALYLCASIPRGGGGETQYFGPGTRLLVL.

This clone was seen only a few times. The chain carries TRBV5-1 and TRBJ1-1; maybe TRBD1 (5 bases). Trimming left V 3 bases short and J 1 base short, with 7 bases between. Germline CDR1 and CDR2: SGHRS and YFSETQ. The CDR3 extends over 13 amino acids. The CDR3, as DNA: TGCGCCAGCAGCTATGGACAGAACACTGAAGCTTTCTTT. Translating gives CASSYGQNTEAFF.

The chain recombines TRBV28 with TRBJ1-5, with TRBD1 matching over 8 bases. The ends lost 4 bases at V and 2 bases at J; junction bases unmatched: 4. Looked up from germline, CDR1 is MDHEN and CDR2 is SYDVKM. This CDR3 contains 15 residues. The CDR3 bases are TGTGCCAGCAGTTCCGACAGGGGTCGCAATCAGCCCCAGCATTTT. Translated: CASSSDRGRNQPQHF.